This TCR beta chain was recovered during a study of cytotoxic CD8 clonotypes in ibrutinib-treated CLL. On the study more broadly: After treatment lasting a median approximately eleven months, range 6 to 36, response samples were collected.

This clone showed up just a few times. Its matching antigen is unknown. Clones were sequenced by immunoSEQ multiplex PCR, and TCRdb holds only the in-frame ones, with some missing. The profile shows around 60,000 clones, roughly 59% of them singletons. CDR3 size: 12 residues. Germline values: CDR1 MNHNS, CDR2 SASEGT. V was pared by 3 bases and J by 7 bases, with 9 bases between. Study-level points and caveats: Clonality was higher at baseline than in age-matched healthy donors and tracked circulating CD8+ T-cell counts. Public clonotypes (which were uncommon) either contracted or remained stable on treatment. Clonality went up at the time of ibrutinib response, stayed stable in sustained remission, and later dropped back toward its baseline level at progression.

V usage is TRBV6-1 and J usage is TRBJ2-5, with a weak D call TRBD2 (6 bases). This sample comprised PBMCs, obtained after 12 months of ibrutinib treatment. This TCR came from a human donor with chronic lymphocytic leukemia. The CDR3 sequence: CASSEGGGTQYF. The CDR3 coding sequence is TGTGCCAGCAGTGAGGGGGGTGGGACCCAGTACTTC.